The 28 T cell receptor beta chains listed next were all sequenced from one sample in a study of CD8 T cells in ankylosing spondylitis. TCRdb called the 5' RACE reads again in MiXCR, with one record for every CDR3 protein. This sample has 200,000 to 250,000 distinct CDR3 sequences, with 10% found just once. The specimen sequenced was blood, either unsorted or a sorted T cell fraction (not recorded which). These receptors all come from a male donor with ankylosing spondylitis or in good health (not recorded which).

This clonotype was detected many times. The gene calls are TRBV5-1 and TRBJ2-1; 8 nucleotides line up with TRBD2. Trimming took 2 bases from V and 6 from J; bases not matched to a gene: 4. The CDR3 spans 14 residues. The germline V gene has CDR1 SGHRS and CDR2 YFSETQ. The CDR3 bases are TGCGCCAGCAGCTTCTGGCGGGGGGTCAATGAGCAGTTCTTC. This codes for CASSFWRGVNEQFF.

This clonotype has a count of ten or more. The chain recombines TRBV6-1 with TRBJ1-1, with unresolved D. CDR1 is MNHNS and CDR2 is SASEGT in the germline V gene. The V end lost 6 bases, the J end lost 0 bases, and 11 bases lay between the germline ends. The CDR3 loop spans 14 amino acids. This chain's CDR3 is CASSRAIMNTEAFF. The CDR3, as DNA: TGTGCCAGCAGCCGCGCGATTATGAACACTGAAGCTTTCTTT.

The chain links TRBV5-6 to TRBJ2-3; D gene unclear. CDR3 length equals 12 residues. Germline V gene lookup returns CDR1 SGHDT and CDR2 YYEEEE. Trimming removed 0 bases from V and 5 bases from J, with 4 bases in between. The CDR3 here is CASSLGEDTQYF. CDR3 nucleotide sequence: TGTGCCAGCAGCTTGGGGGAAGATACGCAGTATTTT.

V is TRBV6-1 and J is TRBJ2-7; 9 bases fit TRBD2. The germline V gene encodes CDR1 MNHNS and CDR2 SASEGT. This CDR3 has 14 residues. Trimming cost V 8 bases and J 0 bases; bases outside gene matches: 5. The CDR3 DNA follows: TGTGCCAGCGATAGCGGGGGTCTCTCCTACGAGCAGTACTTC. This sequence encodes CASDSGGLSYEQYF.

There are many counts of this clonotype. The chain couples TRBV11-2 to TRBJ2-1, with D tentatively TRBD1 (5 bases). V was cut by 2 bases and J by 6 bases, with 14 bases left in between. Germline CDR1 and CDR2: SGHAT and FQNNGV. This CDR3 has 15 amino acids. The CDR3 nucleotides are TGTGCCAGCAGCTTAATGCAGGGTACCCTCAATGAGCAGTTCTTC. Its protein product is CASSLMQGTLNEQFF.

This clonotype was counted at least ten times. A much larger clone sits a single nucleotide away, making a read error possible. V and J are TRBV5-1 and TRBJ2-2; TRBD1 is a possible D gene (5 bases). CDR1 and CDR2 (germline): SGHRS, YFSETQ. The V end lost 2 bases, the J end lost 2 bases, and 7 bases lay between the germline ends. The CDR3 has 14 residues. The CDR3 protein is CASSFGQNTGELFF. CDR3 sequence (DNA): TGCGCCAGCAGCTTTGGACAAAACACCGGGGAGCTGTTTTTT.

This clonotype appeared many times. This chain links TRBV5-1 with TRBJ2-1, with D tentatively TRBD1 (6 bases). Germline CDR1 and CDR2: SGHRS and YFSETQ. V gave up 3 bases and J gave up 7 bases, with 8 bases separating them. The CDR3 extends over 12 amino acids. CDR3 bases: TGCGCCAGCAGCTACCAGGGGAATGAGCAGTTCTTC. It yields the protein CASSYQGNEQFF.

This chain joins TRBV29-1 and TRBJ2-3; D might be TRBD1 (7 bases). The V end was cut by 3 bases, the J end by 4 bases, with 14 bases between. The germline gives CDR1 SQVTM, CDR2 ANQGSEA. The CDR3 is 14 amino acids. CDR3 nucleotide sequence: TGCAGCGTTGAGGGTGCCAGGGGGGCAGATACGCAGTATTTT. Amino acid sequence: CSVEGARGADTQYF.

This clonotype was seen repeatedly, ten times or more. The chain employs TRBV10-3 and TRBJ2-2; D is ambiguous. There are 15 residues in the CDR3. Germline assignment: CDR1 ENHRY and CDR2 SYGVKD. Trimming took 7 bases from V and 0 from J, leaving 12 bases between them. The DNA for the CDR3 is TGTGCCATCAAGGGTCAAGGCGCGAACACCGGGGAGCTGTTTTTT. Translated, it gives CAIKGQGANTGELFF.

This clonotype was observed many times. V usage is TRBV9 and J usage is TRBJ1-5; the D gene is possibly TRBD1 (5 bases). Germline CDR1 and CDR2: SGDLS and YYNGEE. There are 14 residues in the CDR3. The V gene lost 0 bases and the J gene lost 1 base, with 5 bases spanning the gap. For the CDR3, the DNA is TGTGCCAGCAGCGTAGGACAGAGCAATCAGCCCCAGCATTTT. Amino acid sequence: CASSVGQSNQPQHF.

This clonotype was counted many times. This sequence joins TRBV5-1 and TRBJ1-1; D uncertain. This CDR3 region has 13 residues. The germline V gene encodes CDR1 SGHRS and CDR2 YFSETQ. V lost 6 bases and J lost 7, with 16 bases in between. The CDR3 spells CASTAGRENEAFF. CDR3 nucleotides: TGCGCCAGCACCGCGGGGAGGGAGAATGAAGCTTTCTTT.

V is TRBV14 and J is TRBJ2-1; 8 nucleotides agree with TRBD1. This CDR3 region has 17 residues. Germline values: CDR1 SGHDN, CDR2 FVKESK. The V segment lost 0 bases and the J segment 7 bases; nucleotides outside the gene matches: 11. CDR3 nucleotide sequence: TGTGCCAGCAGCCAAGATTATGGGACAGGAATCCTTAATGAGCAGTTCTTC. This encodes CASSQDYGTGILNEQFF.

This clonotype was counted many times. V and J are TRBV9 and TRBJ2-3, with TRBD2 as a possible D gene (6 bases). Germline V gene lookup returns CDR1 SGDLS and CDR2 YYNGEE. The CDR3 totals 15 residues. Trimming pared 1 base from V and 0 bases from J, leaving 9 bases between. CDR3 sequence: CASSVLGTSTDTQYF. The CDR3, as DNA: TGTGCCAGCAGCGTACTAGGGACTAGCACAGATACGCAGTATTTT.

This clonotype was detected only a few times. The chain links TRBV24-1 to TRBJ2-2; perhaps TRBD1 as D (5 bases). The CDR3 length is 13 residues. Per germline, CDR1 KGHDR and CDR2 SFDVKD. V lost 10 bases and J 6 bases, leaving 14 bases between the germline ends. Written as DNA, the CDR3 is TGTGCCACTAACCCCCAGGGCTCCGGGGAGCTGTTTTTT. It yields the protein CATNPQGSGELFF.

This clonotype has just a few counts. This chain uses TRBV14 with TRBJ1-4; 9 bases map to TRBD1. The CDR3 is 16 amino acids. The germline V gene encodes CDR1 SGHDN and CDR2 FVKESK. V lost 3 bases, J lost 8 bases, and 10 bases stayed unmatched. The CDR3 here is CASSHRTGVVVEKLFF. DNA for the CDR3: TGTGCCAGCAGCCATCGGACAGGGGTGGTAGTGGAAAAACTGTTTTTT.

The chain uses TRBV3-1 and TRBJ1-4, with 7 positions matching TRBD1. Losses at the gene ends were 2 bases for V and 7 bases for J; bases not matched to a gene: 10. The CDR3 is 16 amino acids. Germline V gives CDR1 LGHDT, CDR2 YNNKEL (reference sequence). This chain's CDR3 is CASSQPMTGSGEKLFF. The DNA for the CDR3 is TGTGCCAGCAGCCAACCCATGACAGGGTCTGGTGAAAAACTGTTTTTT.

The CDR3 protein is CASSRGSDQYTEAFF. CDR3 coding DNA: TGTGCCAGCAGCCGTGGCTCCGACCAATACACTGAAGCTTTCTTT. The J gene is TRBJ1-1, the V gene TRBV5-6; D not certain. V lost 4 bases, J lost 3 bases, and 16 bases lay in between. Per the germline V gene, CDR1 is SGHDT and CDR2 is YYEEEE. This CDR3 is built from 15 residues.

The chain employs TRBV7-3 and TRBJ2-7; TRBD2 might be the D (6 bases). Germline CDR1 SGHTA, CDR2 FQGTGA. This CDR3 comprises 16 residues. Trimming took off 1 base at V and 3 bases at J, with 16 bases between the two ends. Written as DNA, the CDR3 is TGTGCCAGCAGCTTAAACGGGGCGGGGACCGGCTACGAGCAGTACTTC. The encoded protein is CASSLNGAGTGYEQYF.

This clonotype has more than one count but fewer than ten. The CDR3 bases are TGTGCCAGCAGCTTAGTGATTAGGGCAGGGGGTAATGAAAAACTGTTTTTT. Translated, it gives CASSLVIRAGGNEKLFF. The chain employs TRBV7-8 and TRBJ1-4; 7 bases are shared with TRBD1. CDR3 length: 17 amino acids. Per germline, CDR1 SGHVS and CDR2 FQNEAQ. Trimming cost V 1 base and J 4 bases; bases outside gene matches: 9. The full variable domain, rest sourced from reference TRBV7-8 and TRBJ1-4, is GAGVSQSPRYKVAKRGQDVALRCDPISGHVSLFWYQQALGQGPEFLTYFQNEAQLDKSGLPSDRFFAERPEGSVSTLKIQRTQQEDSAVYLCASSLVIRAGGNEKLFFGSGTQLSVL.

Remarks on this clonotype: A much larger clone differs by one base, so this may be a read error. DNA of the CDR3: TGCGCCAGCAGCTGGCACAGTGCCTACGAGCAGTACTTC. Translation: CASSWHSAYEQYF. The chain links TRBV5-1 to TRBJ2-7; D remains ambiguous. Trimming took 3 bases from V and 2 from J, leaving 9 bases between them. This CDR3 region has 13 residues. The V gene's germline CDR1 is SGHRS and CDR2 YFSETQ.

This clonotype was observed a few times. V is TRBV20-1 and J is TRBJ1-5; perhaps TRBD1 as D (5 bases). This CDR3 is built from 15 residues. V gave up 2 bases and J gave up 2 bases, with 13 bases separating them. CDR1 is DFQATT and CDR2 is SNEGSKA in the germline V gene (reference sequence). The CDR3 region has the DNA TGCAGTGCTAGATCGGGACGAATCGGCAATCAGCCCCAGCATTTT. As protein: CSARSGRIGNQPQHF.

This clonotype showed up many times. This rearrangement joins TRBV27 to TRBJ2-5; 11 bases are shared with TRBD2. V lost 6 bases, J lost 5 bases, and 8 bases stayed unmatched. The CDR3 length is 15 residues. Germline CDR1 is MNHEY and CDR2 is SMNVEV (reference sequence). The CDR3 DNA sequence: TGTGCCAGCAGCCTTAGCGGGGGGGCCTTGGAGACCCAGTACTTC. This translates into CASSLSGGALETQYF.

Many counts were recorded for this clonotype. The chain employs TRBV6-2 or TRBV6-3 and TRBJ2-1; D is possibly TRBD2 (6 bases). This CDR3 comprises 14 residues. V was cut by 7 bases and J by 5 bases, with 15 bases left in between. Germline values: CDR1 MNHEY, CDR2 SVGEGT. The DNA for the CDR3 is TGTGCCAGCACCTCTCGGGGGAGTAACAATGAGCAGTTCTTC. Amino acid sequence: CASTSRGSNNEQFF.

By share of the sample, this clonotype is large. The chain is built from TRBV6-1 and TRBJ2-2; a weak D match, TRBD1 (6 bases). The germline CDR1 and CDR2 sequences are MNHNS and SASEGT. This CDR3 comprises 14 residues. V lost 4 bases and J lost 1, with 7 bases in between. Written as DNA, the CDR3 is TGTGCCAGCAGTGTAGGGGGGAACACCGGGGAGCTGTTTTTT. It codes for CASSVGGNTGELFF.

This chain uses TRBV7-9 with TRBJ2-1, with 11 bases identical to TRBD2. V dropped 0 bases and J dropped 13; count of bases not matched to a gene: 14. CDR3 size: 17 residues. The germline V gene encodes CDR1 SEHNR and CDR2 FQNEAQ (reference sequence). The CDR3 sequence is CASSLAAGLAAPTGQFF. DNA for the CDR3: TGTGCCAGCAGCTTAGCGGCGGGACTAGCGGCCCCGACGGGACAGTTCTTC. The complete variable domain, with remaining parts taken from reference TRBV7-9 and TRBJ2-1, reads DTGVSQNPRHKITKRGQNVTFRCDPISEHNRLYWYRQTLGQGPEFLTYFQNEAQLEKSRLLSDRFSAERPKGSFSTLEIQRTEQGDSAMYLCASSLAAGLAAPTGQFFGPGTRLTVL.

At least ten counts were recorded for this clonotype. The J gene is TRBJ2-5, the V gene TRBV5-1; TRBD1 aligns across 7 bases. Germline-derived CDR1 and CDR2 are SGHRS and YFSETQ. The CDR3 runs 13 residues. V dropped 3 bases and J dropped 4; count of bases not matched to a gene: 3. The CDR3 DNA reads TGCGCCAGCAGCTGGGACAGTGGAGAGACCCAGTACTTC. Protein sequence: CASSWDSGETQYF.

The chain joins TRBV9 to TRBJ2-5, with D unclear. V was trimmed by 0 bases and J by 5 bases, leaving 17 bases between them. The CDR3 length is 16 residues. Germline V gives CDR1 SGDLS, CDR2 YYNGEE. This CDR3 reads CASSVGPLPSVETQYF. CDR3 sequence (DNA): TGTGCCAGCAGCGTAGGGCCTCTACCCAGTGTGGAGACCCAGTACTTC.

This clonotype was detected only a few times. The V gene is TRBV7-2, the J gene TRBJ2-2; D is possibly TRBD1 (6 bases). V lost 5 bases, J lost 7 bases, and 17 bases lay in between. Germline V gene sequence: CDR1 SGHTA, CDR2 FQGNSA. This CDR3 spans 15 amino acids. The CDR3 protein is CASSAPAGGIGELFF. The CDR3 DNA is TGTGCCAGCAGCGCCCCCGCTGGGGGCATCGGGGAGCTGTTTTTT.